Sequencing of this TCR beta chain was carried out in a study of CD8+ T cells in alopecia areata. RNA was extracted and reverse transcribed into cDNA as the sequencing template. Repertoires were generated with immunoSEQ multiplex PCR, while TCRdb's copy carries only in-frame clones and drops some. The sample includes 200,000 to 250,000 clones, around three fifths seen only once; the top ten take more than 3.5%. Points on this clone: Other DNA sequences in the same sample also yield this CDR3.

CDR3 length: 10 amino acids. V lost 6 bases, J lost 2 bases, and 4 bases lay in between. The germline gives CDR1 SQVTM, CDR2 ANQGSEA. The sample's treatment: oral pan-JAK inhibitor, 5-10 mg twice daily. The genes are TRBV29-1 and TRBJ2-5; D unresolved. Sequenced here: CD4+ T cells sorted from blood, sampled at week 4, from a patient treated with tofacitinib. This clonotype was sampled from a human donor with alopecia areata. The CDR3 nucleotides are TGCAGCGTCGCTCAAGAGACCCAGTACTTC. Translated, it gives CSVAQETQYF.